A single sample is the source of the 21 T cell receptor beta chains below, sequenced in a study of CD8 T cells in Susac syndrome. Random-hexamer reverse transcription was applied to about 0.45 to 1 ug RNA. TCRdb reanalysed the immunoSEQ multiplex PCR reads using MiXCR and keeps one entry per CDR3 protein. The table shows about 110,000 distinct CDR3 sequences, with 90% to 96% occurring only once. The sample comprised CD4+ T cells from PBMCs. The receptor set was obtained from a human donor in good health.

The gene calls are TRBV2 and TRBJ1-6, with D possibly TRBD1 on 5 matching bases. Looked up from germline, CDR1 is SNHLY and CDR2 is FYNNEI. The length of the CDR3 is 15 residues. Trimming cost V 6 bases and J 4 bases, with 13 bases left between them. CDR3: CASSSDRSYNSPLHF. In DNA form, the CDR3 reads TGTGCCAGCAGCTCAGACAGAAGTTATAATTCACCCCTCCACTTT.

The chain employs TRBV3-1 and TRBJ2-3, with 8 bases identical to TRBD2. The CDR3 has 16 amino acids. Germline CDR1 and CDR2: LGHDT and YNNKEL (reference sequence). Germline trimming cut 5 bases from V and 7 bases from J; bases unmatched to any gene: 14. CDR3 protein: CASSSSTGGARNTQYF. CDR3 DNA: TGTGCCAGCAGCTCTAGTACGGGGGGGGCGAGGAATACGCAGTATTTT.

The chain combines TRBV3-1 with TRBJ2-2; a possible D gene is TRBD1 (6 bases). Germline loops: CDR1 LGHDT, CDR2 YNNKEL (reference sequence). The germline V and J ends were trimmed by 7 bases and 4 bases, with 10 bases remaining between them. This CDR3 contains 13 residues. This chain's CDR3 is CASTLGGTGELFF. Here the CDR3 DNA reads TGTGCCAGCACCTTAGGGGGCACCGGGGAGCTGTTTTTT. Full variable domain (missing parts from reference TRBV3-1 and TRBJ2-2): DTAVSQTPKYLVTQMGNDKSIKCEQNLGHDTMYWYKQDSKKFLKIMFSYNNKELIINETVPNRFSPKSPDKAHLNLHINSLELGDSAVYFCASTLGGTGELFFGEGSRLTVL.

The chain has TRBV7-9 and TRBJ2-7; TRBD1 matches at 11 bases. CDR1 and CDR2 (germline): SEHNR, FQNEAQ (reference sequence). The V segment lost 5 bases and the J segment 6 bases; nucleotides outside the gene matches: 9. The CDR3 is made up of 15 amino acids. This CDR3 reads CASSPFRDRGSEQYF. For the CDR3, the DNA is TGTGCCAGCAGCCCTTTCCGGGACAGGGGGTCCGAGCAGTACTTC.

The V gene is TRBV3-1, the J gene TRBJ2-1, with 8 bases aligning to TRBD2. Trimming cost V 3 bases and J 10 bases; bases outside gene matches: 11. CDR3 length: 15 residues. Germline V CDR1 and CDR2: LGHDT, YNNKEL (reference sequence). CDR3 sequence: CASSQLAGGAGEQFF. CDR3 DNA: TGTGCCAGCAGCCAGCTCGCGGGAGGAGCGGGAGAGCAGTTCTTC.

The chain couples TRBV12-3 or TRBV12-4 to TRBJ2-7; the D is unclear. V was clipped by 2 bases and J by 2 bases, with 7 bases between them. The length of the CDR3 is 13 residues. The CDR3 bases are TGTGCCAGCAGTTTACGGGTTCCCTACGAGCAGTACTTC. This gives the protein CASSLRVPYEQYF.

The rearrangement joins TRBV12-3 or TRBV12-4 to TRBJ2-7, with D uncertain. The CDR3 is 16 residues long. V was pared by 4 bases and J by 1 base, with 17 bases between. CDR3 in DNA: TGTGCCAGCAGTTCCCAGTGGCCGGATCCTTCCTACGAGCAGTACTTC. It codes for CASSSQWPDPSYEQYF.

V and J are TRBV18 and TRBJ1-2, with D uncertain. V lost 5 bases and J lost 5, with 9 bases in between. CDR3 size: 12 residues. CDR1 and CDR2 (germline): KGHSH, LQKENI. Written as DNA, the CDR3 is TGTGCCAGCTCAAGCGTTTCTTATGGCTACACCTTC. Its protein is CASSSVSYGYTF.

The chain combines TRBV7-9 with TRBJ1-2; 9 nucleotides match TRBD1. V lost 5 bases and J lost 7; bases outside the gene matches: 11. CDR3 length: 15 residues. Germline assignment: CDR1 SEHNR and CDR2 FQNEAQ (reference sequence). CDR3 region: CASSHSTGTGIGYTF. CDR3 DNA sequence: TGTGCCAGCAGCCATTCCACCGGGACAGGGATTGGCTACACCTTC.

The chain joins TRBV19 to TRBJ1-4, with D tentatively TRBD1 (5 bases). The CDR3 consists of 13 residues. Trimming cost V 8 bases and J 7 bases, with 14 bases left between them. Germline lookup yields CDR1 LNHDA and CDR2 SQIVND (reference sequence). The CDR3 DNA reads TGTGCCAGTTCGGGGACTGCTAGTGAAAAACTGTTTTTT. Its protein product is CASSGTASEKLFF.

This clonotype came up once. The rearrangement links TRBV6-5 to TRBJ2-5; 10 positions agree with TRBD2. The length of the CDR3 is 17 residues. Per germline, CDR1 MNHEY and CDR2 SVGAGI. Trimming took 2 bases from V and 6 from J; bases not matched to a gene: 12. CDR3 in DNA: TGTGCCAGCAGTTACGGCCCCGGGCTAGCGGGGGATCAGACCCAGTACTTC. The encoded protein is CASSYGPGLAGDQTQYF.

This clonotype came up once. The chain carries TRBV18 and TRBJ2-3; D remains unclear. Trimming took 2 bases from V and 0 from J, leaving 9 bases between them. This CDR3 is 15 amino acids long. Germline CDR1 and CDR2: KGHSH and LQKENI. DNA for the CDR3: TGTGCCAGCTCACCAGCGGTTTCTAGCACAGATACGCAGTATTTT. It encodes CASSPAVSSTDTQYF.

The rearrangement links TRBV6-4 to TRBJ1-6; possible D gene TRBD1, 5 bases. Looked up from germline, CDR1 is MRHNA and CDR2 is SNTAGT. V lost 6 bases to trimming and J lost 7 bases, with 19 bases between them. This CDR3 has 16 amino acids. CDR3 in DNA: TGTGCCAGCAGGGACATGGGACCCTCGGAGAATTCACCCCTCCACTTT. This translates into CASRDMGPSENSPLHF.

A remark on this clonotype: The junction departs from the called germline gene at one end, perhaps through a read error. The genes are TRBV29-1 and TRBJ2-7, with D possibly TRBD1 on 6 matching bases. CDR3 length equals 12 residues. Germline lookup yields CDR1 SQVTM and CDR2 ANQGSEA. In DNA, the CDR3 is TGCAGCGGTGACAGGTTCCCCTACGGGCAGTACTTC. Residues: CSGDRFPYGQYF.

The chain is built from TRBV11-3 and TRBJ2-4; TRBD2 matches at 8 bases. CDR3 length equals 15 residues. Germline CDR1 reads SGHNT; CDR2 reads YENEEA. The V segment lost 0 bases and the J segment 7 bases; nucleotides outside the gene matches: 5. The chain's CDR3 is CASSLDKAGANIQYF. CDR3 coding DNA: TGTGCCAGCAGCTTAGATAAAGCGGGAGCGAACATTCAGTACTTC.

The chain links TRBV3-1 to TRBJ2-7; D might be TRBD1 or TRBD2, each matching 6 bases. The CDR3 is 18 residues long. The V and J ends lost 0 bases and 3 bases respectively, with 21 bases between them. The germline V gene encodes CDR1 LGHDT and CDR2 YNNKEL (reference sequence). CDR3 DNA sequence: TGTGCCAGCAGCCAAGATGCCCCCTTTGGTGGAGGGGGCTACGAGCAGTACTTC. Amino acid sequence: CASSQDAPFGGGGYEQYF.

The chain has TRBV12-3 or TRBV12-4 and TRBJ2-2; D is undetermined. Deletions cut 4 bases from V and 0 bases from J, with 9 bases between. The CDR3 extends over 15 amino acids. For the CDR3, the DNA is TGTGCCAGCAGTTCTTTGGGCACGAACACCGGGGAGCTGTTTTTT. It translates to CASSSLGTNTGELFF.

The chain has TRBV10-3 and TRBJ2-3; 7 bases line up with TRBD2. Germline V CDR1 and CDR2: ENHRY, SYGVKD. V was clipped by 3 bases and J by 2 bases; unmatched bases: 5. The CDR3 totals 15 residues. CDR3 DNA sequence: TGTGCCATCAGTGACAGCGGGAAGACCACAGATACGCAGTATTTT. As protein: CAISDSGKTTDTQYF.

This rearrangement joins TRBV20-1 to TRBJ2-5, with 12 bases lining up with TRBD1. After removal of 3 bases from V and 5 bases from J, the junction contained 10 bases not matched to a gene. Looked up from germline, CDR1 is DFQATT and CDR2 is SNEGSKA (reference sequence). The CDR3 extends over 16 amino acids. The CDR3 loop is CSARRGTGGPLETQYF. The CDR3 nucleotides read TGCAGTGCTAGGCGCGGGACAGGGGGCCCCTTGGAGACCCAGTACTTC.

Here the CDR3 reads CASSRRTSGRVRTGELFF. The CDR3, as DNA: TGTGCCAGCAGTCGTAGGACTAGCGGGAGGGTCCGTACCGGGGAGCTGTTTTTT. The J gene is TRBJ2-2, the V gene TRBV28; 15 positions match TRBD2. The CDR3 spans 18 residues. The ends lost 5 bases at V and 5 bases at J; junction bases unmatched: 9. Germline-derived CDR1 and CDR2 are MDHEN and SYDVKM. Full variable domain (rest looked up from reference TRBV28 and TRBJ2-2): DVKVTQSSRYLVKRTGEKVFLECVQDMDHENMFWYRQDPGLGLRLIYFSYDVKMKEKGDIPEGYSVSREKKERFSLILESASTNQTSMYLCASSRRTSGRVRTGELFFGEGSRLTVL.

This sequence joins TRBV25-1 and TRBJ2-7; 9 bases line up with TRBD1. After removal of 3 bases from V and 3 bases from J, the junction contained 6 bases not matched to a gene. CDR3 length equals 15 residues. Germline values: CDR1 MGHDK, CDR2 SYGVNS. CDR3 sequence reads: CASSDPQGASYEQYF. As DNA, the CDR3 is TGTGCCAGCAGTGATCCACAGGGGGCCAGCTACGAGCAGTACTTC.